This T cell receptor beta chain was observed in a study of blood T cell repertoires in COVID-19. There are 15 residues in the CDR3. Trimming removed 7 bases from V and 4 bases from J, with 17 bases in between. The germline V gene encodes CDR1 MDHEN and CDR2 SYDVKM. Libraries were prepared by immunoSEQ multiplex PCR; TCRdb keeps only in-frame clonotypes and omits some of them. In the table there are more than 150,000 clones, 84% of which are singletons. The receptor comes from a man aged 30-40 years with active or convalescent COVID-19. V and J are TRBV28 and TRBJ2-1; perhaps TRBD2 as D (5 bases). Sequencing was carried out using peripheral blood. CDR3 sequence: CASTVARVRYNEQFF. CDR3 in DNA: TGTGCCAGCACAGTAGCGAGGGTCCGATACAATGAGCAGTTCTTC.